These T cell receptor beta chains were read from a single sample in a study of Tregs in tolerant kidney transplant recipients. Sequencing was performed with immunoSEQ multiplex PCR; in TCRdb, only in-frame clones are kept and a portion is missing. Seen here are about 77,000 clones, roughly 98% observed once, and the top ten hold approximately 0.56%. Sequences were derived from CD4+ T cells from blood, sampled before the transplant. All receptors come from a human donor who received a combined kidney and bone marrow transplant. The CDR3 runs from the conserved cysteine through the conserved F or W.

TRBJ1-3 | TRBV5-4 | CASSKTGYSGNTIYF
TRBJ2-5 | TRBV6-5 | CASMVGGVPGETQYF
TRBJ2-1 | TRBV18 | CASSPTGASSYNEQFF
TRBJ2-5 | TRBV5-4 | CASSLVQETQYF
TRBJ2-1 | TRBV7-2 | CASSLVRGRVRDEQFF
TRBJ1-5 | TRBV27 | CASSPLQGSNQPQHF
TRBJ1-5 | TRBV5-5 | CASSLEGGKQPQHF
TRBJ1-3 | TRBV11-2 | CASSLGQVSGNTIYF
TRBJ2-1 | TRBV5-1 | CASSAQSSYNEQFF
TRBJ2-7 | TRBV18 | CASSLQGGEQYF
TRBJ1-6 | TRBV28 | CASSLGTGYSPLHF
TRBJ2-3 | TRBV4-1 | CASSRFTPGTGRSTDTQYF
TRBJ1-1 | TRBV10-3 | CATDVDRVGTEAFF
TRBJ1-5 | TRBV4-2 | CASSPRYLQPQHF
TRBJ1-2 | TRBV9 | CASSGVPGGGNGYTF
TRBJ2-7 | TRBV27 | CASRTRTGGEQYF
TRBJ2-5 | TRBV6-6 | CASSYSSGSRGETQYF
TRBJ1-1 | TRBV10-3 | CAISEPRNTEAFF
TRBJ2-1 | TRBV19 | CASAPPGQTYNEQFF
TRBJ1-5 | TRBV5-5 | CASSQGQTNQPQHF
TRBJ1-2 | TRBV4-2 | CASSQDLTQPYGYTF
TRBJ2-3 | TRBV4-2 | CASSWTSGSTDTQYF
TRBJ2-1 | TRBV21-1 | CASSKANSRDSEQFF
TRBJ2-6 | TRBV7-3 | CASSSQVVVPNVLTF
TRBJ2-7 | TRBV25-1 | CASSEGGRYEQYF
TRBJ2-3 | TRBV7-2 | CASSLEPLRGTQYF
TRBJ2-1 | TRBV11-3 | CASSLGGAAGDEQFF
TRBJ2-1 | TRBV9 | CASSVGSTIYNEQFF
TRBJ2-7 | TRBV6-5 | CASSLGERYEQYF
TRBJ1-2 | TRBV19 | CASSPSWTGSGGYTF
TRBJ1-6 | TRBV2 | CASSEGPSREGSPLHF
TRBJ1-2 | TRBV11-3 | CASSLGTGNYGYTF
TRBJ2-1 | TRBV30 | CAWSVAGQGSNNEQFF
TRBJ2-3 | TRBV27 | CASSLWGRGGTDTQYF
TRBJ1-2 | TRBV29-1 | CSVGTGYGYTF
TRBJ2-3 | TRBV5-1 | CASSHSPSTDTQYF
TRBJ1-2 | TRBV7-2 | CASSFTTGGYGYTF
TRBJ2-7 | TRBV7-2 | CASSLAFFEQYF
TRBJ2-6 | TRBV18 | CASSPDRAGANVLTF
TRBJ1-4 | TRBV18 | CASSPLATNEKLFF
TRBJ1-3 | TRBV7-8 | CASSPAGGSGNTIYF
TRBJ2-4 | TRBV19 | CASSAGGGIQYF
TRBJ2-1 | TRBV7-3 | CASSPLASYNEQFF